This T cell receptor beta chain was captured by sequencing in a study of T cells in localized non-small cell lung cancer. A word on this clone: Its antigen is unidentified.

The germline V gene encodes CDR1 MDHEN and CDR2 SYDVKM. The V and J ends lost 4 bases and 9 bases respectively, with 13 bases between them. The CDR3 extends over 13 amino acids. Repertoires were generated with immunoSEQ multiplex PCR, while TCRdb's copy carries only in-frame clones and drops some. The sample carries some 25,000 clones, more than 85% recorded once. The study's findings and limits: Sequencing covered just one tumor region, so heterogeneity cannot be ruled out. In adjacent lung appeared a median 57 of the top 100 tumor clones.

The sequence was collected from a woman aged 35-75 years with stage I lung adenocarcinoma. This sequence joins TRBV28 and TRBJ2-4, with D possibly TRBD1 on 8 matching bases. The material sequenced was peripheral blood, taken before any cancer treatment. CDR3 sequence (DNA): TGTGCCAGCAGTTCACAGGGGGAGGGCATTCAGTACTTC. Translation: CASSSQGEGIQYF.